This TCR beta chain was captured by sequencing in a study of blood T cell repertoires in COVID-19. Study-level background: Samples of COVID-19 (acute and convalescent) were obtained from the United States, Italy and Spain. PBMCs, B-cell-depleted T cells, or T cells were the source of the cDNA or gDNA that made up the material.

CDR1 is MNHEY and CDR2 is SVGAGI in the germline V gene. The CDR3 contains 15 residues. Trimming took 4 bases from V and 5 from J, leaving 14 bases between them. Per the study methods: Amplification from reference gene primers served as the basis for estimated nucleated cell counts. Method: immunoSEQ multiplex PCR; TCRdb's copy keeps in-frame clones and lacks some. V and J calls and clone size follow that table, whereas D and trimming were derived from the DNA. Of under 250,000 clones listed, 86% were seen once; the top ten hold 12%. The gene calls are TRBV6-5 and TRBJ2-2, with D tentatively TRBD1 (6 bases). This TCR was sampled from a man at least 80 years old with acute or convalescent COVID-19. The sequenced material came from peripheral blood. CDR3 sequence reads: CASSLAGTQTGELFF. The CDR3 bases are TGTGCCAGCAGTTTAGCCGGGACACAGACCGGGGAGCTGTTTTTT.